The clone carrying this T cell receptor (beta chain) has a handful of counts. Seattle patients were enrolled during active infection and followed longitudinally. This CDR3 comprises 15 residues. Germline CDR1 and CDR2: SSHAT and FNYEAQ (reference sequence). Trimming removed 4 bases from V and 4 bases from J; junction bases left unmatched: 5. The record originates from a study of blood T cell repertoires in COVID-19. For the study at large: Acute and convalescent COVID-19 samples came from the United States, Italy and Spain. PBMCs, B-cell-depleted T cells, or T cells provided the cDNA or gDNA that made up the material.

As handled by the study authors: Estimates of nucleated cell counts were drawn from the amplification of reference gene primers. Some clones are missing from TCRdb's copy, which holds only in-frame ones; the method was immunoSEQ multiplex PCR. V and J calls and clone size follow that table, whereas D and trimming were derived from the DNA. The sample shows some 400,000 clones, more than 75% of them seen only once. The sequenced material came from peripheral blood. The clonotype was recovered from a woman aged 55-69 years with COVID-19, enrolled during active disease. V gene TRBV7-7 combines with J gene TRBJ2-2, with 8 bases that match TRBD1. The CDR3 is CASSSDRGFTGELFF. The CDR3 nucleotides read TGTGCCAGCAGCTCAGACAGGGGATTCACCGGGGAGCTGTTTTTT.